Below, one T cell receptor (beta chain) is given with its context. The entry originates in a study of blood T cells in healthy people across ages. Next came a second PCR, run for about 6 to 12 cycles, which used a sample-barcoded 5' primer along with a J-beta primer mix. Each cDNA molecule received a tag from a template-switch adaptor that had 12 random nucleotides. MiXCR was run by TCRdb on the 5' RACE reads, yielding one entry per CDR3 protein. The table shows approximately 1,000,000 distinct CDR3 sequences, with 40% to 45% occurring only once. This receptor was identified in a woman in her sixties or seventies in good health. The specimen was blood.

The CDR3 coding sequence is TGTGCCAGCAGGGATTCTAGCGGGGCCTACAATGAGCAGTTCTTC. It translates to CASRDSSGAYNEQFF. The chain employs TRBV13 and TRBJ2-1; 9 positions agree with TRBD2. V lost 6 bases and J lost 2; bases outside the gene matches: 5. The V gene's germline CDR1 is PRHDT and CDR2 FYEKMQ (reference sequence). The CDR3 is 15 amino acids. The variable domain in full, with the rest retrieved from reference TRBV13 and TRBJ2-1, is AAGVIQSPRHLIKEKRETATLKCYPIPRHDTVYWYQQGPGQDPQFLISFYEKMQSDKGSIPDRFSAQQFSDYHSELNMSSLELGDSALYFCASRDSSGAYNEQFFGPGTRLTVL.